Below, 27 T cell receptor beta chains from the same sample are listed, as sequenced in a study of T-cell memory formation after mild COVID-19. TCRdb processed the 5' RACE reads anew with MiXCR; each CDR3 protein has one entry. The sample carries 390,000 or so distinct CDR3 sequences, roughly 15% recorded once. The sequencing sample was made of PBMCs or a T cell subset sorted from them (not recorded which). These receptors were taken from a man aged 18 to 29 who had mild COVID-19 (a few samples of this study predate the infection). Cell type and time point are not known.

The chain is built from TRBV13 and TRBJ2-1; 9 nucleotides agree with TRBD1. Germline-derived CDR1 and CDR2 are PRHDT and FYEKMQ (reference sequence). There are 14 residues in the CDR3. With 4 bases clipped from V and 9 bases from J, the junction kept 7 bases outside the gene matches. This CDR3 reads CASSSDRGWGEQFF. CDR3 coding DNA: TGTGCCAGCAGCTCCGACAGGGGGTGGGGTGAGCAGTTCTTC.

This sequence joins TRBV29-1 and TRBJ2-2; 7 bases are shared with TRBD2. V shed 1 base and J 5 bases; nucleotides not matched to a gene: 4. Germline V gene sequence: CDR1 SQVTM, CDR2 ANQGSEA. The CDR3 spans 14 residues. CDR3 region: CSVEAGRGTGELFF. The CDR3 region has the DNA TGCAGCGTTGAAGCGGGGAGGGGAACCGGGGAGCTGTTTTTT.

The chain combines TRBV24-1 with TRBJ2-1; D is unresolved. Germline lookup yields CDR1 KGHDR and CDR2 SFDVKD. V shed 5 bases and J shed 6 bases, with 10 bases lying between them. CDR3 length equals 13 residues. The CDR3 sequence: CATSVGSANEQFF. The CDR3 DNA follows: TGTGCCACCAGTGTTGGATCAGCCAATGAGCAGTTCTTC.

This clonotype was counted only a few times. This chain links TRBV9 with TRBJ2-2, with D hard to call. The germline V and J ends were trimmed by 0 bases and 0 bases, with 9 bases remaining between them. The CDR3 length is 16 residues. Per the germline V gene, CDR1 is SGDLS and CDR2 is YYNGEE. The CDR3 bases are TGTGCCAGCAGCGTAGTGTCGGCTGCGAACACCGGGGAGCTGTTTTTT. Encoded protein: CASSVVSAANTGELFF.

This clonotype showed up just a few times. Here the CDR3 reads CASGLTGDRYNEQFF. CDR3 nucleotides: TGTGCTAGTGGTTTGACCGGGGATCGGTACAATGAGCAGTTCTTC. The V gene is TRBV12-5, the J gene TRBJ2-1; possible D gene TRBD2, 5 bases. With 2 bases removed from V and 4 bases from J, the gap between germline ends came to 12 bases. CDR1 is LGHNT, CDR2 FRNRAP, per germline. CDR3 length: 15 residues.

This clonotype was seen ten or more times. The V call is TRBV7-8, the J call TRBJ2-4; D is perhaps TRBD1 (6 bases). Germline assignment: CDR1 SGHVS and CDR2 FQNEAQ. The ends were cut back, 5 bases at V and 8 bases at J, with 19 bases in the middle. The CDR3 has 15 residues. The chain's CDR3 is CASSPQTGSVDIQYF. DNA of the CDR3: TGTGCCAGCAGCCCTCAAACAGGGTCGGTGGACATTCAGTACTTC.

The sample holds a few counts of this clonotype. The genes are TRBV6-2 or TRBV6-3 and TRBJ1-1, with D possibly being TRBD1 (6 bases). V was trimmed by 7 bases and J by 3 bases, leaving 15 bases between them. CDR3 length equals 14 residues. Per germline, CDR1 MNHEY and CDR2 SVGEGT. The CDR3 DNA reads as TGTGCCAGCAACTATGGGGGGCCGTACACTGAAGCTTTCTTT. Translation: CASNYGGPYTEAFF.

This clonotype was observed a few times. The chain has TRBV7-2 and TRBJ2-7; 8 positions agree with TRBD1. V shed 1 base and J 5 bases; nucleotides not matched to a gene: 7. Germline loops: CDR1 SGHTA, CDR2 FQGNSA. The CDR3 covers 15 residues. CDR3 residues: CASSLVAGGYDEQYV. The CDR3 nucleotides read TGTGCCAGCAGCTTAGTTGCAGGGGGCTACGACGAGCAGTACGTC.

The chain has TRBV20-1 and TRBJ2-3; perhaps TRBD1 as D (5 bases). The CDR3 is made up of 14 amino acids. Germline V CDR1 and CDR2: DFQATT, SNEGSKA (reference sequence). V lost 2 bases and J 0 bases, leaving 9 bases between the germline ends. CDR3 in DNA: TGCAGTGCTAGAAGGGGCATTAGCACAGATACGCAGTATTTT. Amino acid sequence: CSARRGISTDTQYF.

The chain is built from TRBV7-2 and TRBJ2-5, with D possibly called TRBD1 or TRBD2 (6 bases each). The germline V gene has CDR1 SGHTA and CDR2 FQGNSA. V lost 6 bases, J lost 5 bases, and 19 bases lay in between. This CDR3 is built from 15 residues. The CDR3 DNA reads TGTGCCAGCAGACTCACCTCCATGGGGGGCGAGACCCAGTACTTC. Its protein product is CASRLTSMGGETQYF.

The chain is built from TRBV7-6 and TRBJ2-7; tentatively, D is TRBD1 or TRBD2 (5 bases each). CDR3 size: 18 residues. With 5 bases removed from V and 2 bases from J, the gap between germline ends came to 25 bases. From germline, CDR1 is SGHVS and CDR2 FNYEAQ. The CDR3 here is CASSGRAQGPGTTYEQYF. The CDR3 DNA reads as TGTGCCAGCAGCGGACGCGCGCAGGGTCCAGGGACCACCTACGAGCAGTACTTC.

This clonotype was seen a few times. The chain has TRBV10-3 and TRBJ1-5; the D is unclear. CDR1 and CDR2 (germline): ENHRY, SYGVKD. V was trimmed by 3 bases and J by 0 bases, leaving 12 bases between them. The CDR3 runs 16 residues. The DNA of the CDR3 is TGTGCCATCAGTGATTCTCTATCGAGTAGCAATCAGCCCCAGCATTTT. It specifies CAISDSLSSSNQPQHF.

The sample holds many counts of this clonotype. The chain employs TRBV5-1 and TRBJ2-1; D gene ambiguous. The length of the CDR3 is 15 residues. Trimming cost V 1 base and J 6 bases, with 14 bases left between them. Per germline, CDR1 SGHRS and CDR2 YFSETQ. The CDR3 DNA is TGCGCCAGCAGCTTGTTATCAGACGCCTCCAATGAGCAGTTCTTC. Its translation is CASSLLSDASNEQFF. The whole variable domain, filled in from reference TRBV5-1 and TRBJ2-1, reads KAGVTQTPRYLIKTRGQQVTLSCSPISGHRSVSWYQQTPGQGLQFLFEYFSETQRNKGNFPGRFSGRQFSNSRSEMNVSTLELGDSALYLCASSLLSDASNEQFFGPGTRLTVL.

This clonotype turned up a few times. The rearrangement links TRBV5-1 to TRBJ1-2; D might be TRBD1 (5 bases). CDR1 is SGHRS, CDR2 YFSETQ, per germline. Trimming removed 4 bases at V and 4 bases at J, with 20 bases between. This CDR3 has 16 residues. CDR3 region: CASSPFTGGQGYGYTF. CDR3 sequence (DNA): TGCGCCAGCAGCCCATTCACAGGAGGTCAGGGCTATGGCTACACCTTC.

This clonotype was found a few times. The chain couples TRBV6-5 to TRBJ2-5, with 7 bases that match TRBD2. Unmatched junction bases numbered 9, after V lost 0 bases and J lost 2 bases. Germline V gene sequence: CDR1 MNHEY, CDR2 SVGAGI. This CDR3 spans 17 amino acids. The CDR3 reads CASSYSKFGGGQETQYF. In nucleotides, the CDR3 is TGTGCCAGCAGTTACTCGAAATTTGGCGGGGGACAAGAGACCCAGTACTTC.

The chain recombines TRBV20-1 with TRBJ2-3; D is ambiguous. Germline values: CDR1 DFQATT, CDR2 SNEGSKA (reference sequence). V lost 4 bases and J lost 0, with 11 bases in between. The CDR3 extends over 14 amino acids. The chain's CDR3 is CSATLQDSTDTQYF. For the CDR3, the DNA is TGCAGTGCTACCCTCCAGGACAGCACAGATACGCAGTATTTT.

The chain is built from TRBV5-4 and TRBJ2-2; D not certain. Germline V CDR1 and CDR2: SGHNT, YYREEE (reference sequence). V lost 0 bases to trimming and J lost 1 base, with 7 bases between them. The CDR3 contains 15 residues. CDR3 residues: CASSLADGNTGELFF. CDR3 DNA sequence: TGTGCCAGCAGCTTGGCCGATGGGAACACCGGGGAGCTGTTTTTT.

The chain couples TRBV7-2 to TRBJ2-5; the D call may be TRBD1 or TRBD2 (5 bases each). Germline CDR1 is SGHTA and CDR2 is FQGNSA. The CDR3 totals 15 residues. Trimming took 5 bases from V and 2 from J, leaving 15 bases between them. The CDR3 nucleotides are TGTGCCAGCAGCCCCTGGGACGGTACTCAAGAGACCCAGTACTTC. It specifies CASSPWDGTQETQYF. The full variable domain, with the rest looked up from reference TRBV7-2 and TRBJ2-5, is GAGVSQSPSNKVTEKGKDVELRCDPISGHTALYWYRQSLGQGLEFLIYFQGNSAPDKSGLPSDRFSAERTGGSVSTLTIQRTQQEDSAVYLCASSPWDGTQETQYFGPGTRLLVL.

This rearrangement joins TRBV3-1 to TRBJ1-4; unclear D gene. The V end was cut by 5 bases, the J end by 4 bases, with 11 bases between. Germline values: CDR1 LGHDT, CDR2 YNNKEL (reference sequence). The CDR3 spans 14 residues. CDR3 bases: TGTGCCAGCAGCAGGCAGGACCTTAATGAAAAACTGTTTTTT. It encodes CASSRQDLNEKLFF. The full variable domain, completed using reference TRBV3-1 and TRBJ1-4, is DTAVSQTPKYLVTQMGNDKSIKCEQNLGHDTMYWYKQDSKKFLKIMFSYNNKELIINETVPNRFSPKSPDKAHLNLHINSLELGDSAVYFCASSRQDLNEKLFFGSGTQLSVL.

J is TRBJ2-7 and V is TRBV18, with D hard to call. The V end was cut by 3 bases, the J end by 6 bases, with 18 bases between. The CDR3 contains 15 residues. Germline assignment: CDR1 KGHSH and CDR2 LQKENI. CDR3 in amino acids: CASSPADGAFGEQYV. The CDR3 region has the DNA TGTGCCAGCTCACCGGCGGACGGAGCGTTTGGCGAGCAGTACGTC.

The gene calls are TRBV5-1 and TRBJ2-1; D ambiguous. This CDR3 contains 16 residues. The V end lost 4 bases, the J end lost 0 bases, and 14 bases lay between the germline ends. Germline V gene sequence: CDR1 SGHRS, CDR2 YFSETQ. CDR3 nucleotide sequence: TGCGCCAGCAGCAGAATAACCCCGGGCTCCTACAATGAGCAGTTCTTC. It codes for CASSRITPGSYNEQFF.

CDR3 sequence (DNA): TGTGCCAGCTCACACGGGACAGGGTTTAATTACGAGCAGTACGTC. Translation: CASSHGTGFNYEQYV. This rearrangement joins TRBV18 to TRBJ2-7, with 9 bases that match TRBD1. The ends lost 4 bases at V and 4 bases at J; junction bases unmatched: 8. Germline V lookup: CDR1 KGHSH, CDR2 LQKENI. CDR3 length equals 15 residues.

This clonotype has only a few counts. This chain uses TRBV2 with TRBJ2-1; tentatively, D is TRBD1 or TRBD2 (5 bases each). Germline V gene data show CDR1 as SNHLY and CDR2 as FYNNEI. The V end was cut by 6 bases, the J end by 10 bases, with 13 bases between. This CDR3 spans 12 amino acids. CDR3 sequence reads: CASSGTLYEQFF. CDR3 nucleotide sequence: TGTGCCAGCAGCGGGACGCTTTACGAGCAGTTCTTC.

This clonotype was seen a few times. V and J are TRBV7-2 and TRBJ1-4, with 9 bases aligning to TRBD1. This CDR3 has 14 amino acids. J gave up 8 bases and V 6 bases, and 7 bases lay outside the gene matches. Germline CDR1 and CDR2: SGHTA and FQGNSA. For the CDR3, the DNA is TGTGCCAGCAGTTCGGGACAGGGAGCCGAAAAACTGTTTTTT. Its protein product is CASSSGQGAEKLFF.

This clonotype was found a few times. The V gene is TRBV7-2, the J gene TRBJ2-2; 8 bases agree with TRBD1. CDR1 and CDR2 from the germline V gene are SGHTA and FQGNSA. J gave up 3 bases and V 2 bases, and 8 bases lay outside the gene matches. This CDR3 comprises 17 residues. The CDR3 loop is CASSLLRGPLYTGELFF. CDR3 nucleotides: TGTGCCAGCAGCTTACTCAGGGGGCCCTTATACACCGGGGAGCTGTTTTTT.

The table lists this clonotype with a few counts. The chain has TRBV2 and TRBJ2-2; D call uncertain. The length of the CDR3 is 12 residues. Trimming cost V 1 base and J 10 bases, with 7 bases left between them. CDR1 and CDR2 (germline): SNHLY, FYNNEI. The CDR3 region has the DNA TGTGCCAGCAGTGAAGGATACGTGGAGCTGTTTTTT. Its translation: CASSEGYVELFF.

This chain links TRBV29-1 with TRBJ1-4; 8 bases agree with TRBD1. The CDR3 contains 13 residues. Germline V lookup: CDR1 SQVTM, CDR2 ANQGSEA. With 4 bases clipped from V and 7 bases from J, the junction kept 5 bases outside the gene matches. CDR3 residues: CSVGNTGGEKLFF. Here the CDR3 DNA reads TGCAGCGTTGGTAATACAGGGGGTGAAAAACTGTTTTTT.